This T cell receptor beta chain was sequenced in a study of shared clonotypes between healthy human individuals. For the study at large: The donor pool was made up of a couple of women and a few men aged 18 to 49.

This clone was seen a single time. The repertoire was sequenced with immunoSEQ multiplex PCR; TCRdb's copy has only in-frame clones and lacks some. Here the sample spans 780,000 or so clones, around 77% being singletons. Germline V gives CDR1 PRHDT, CDR2 FYEKMQ (reference sequence). J gave up 0 bases and V 6 bases, and 18 bases lay outside the gene matches. This CDR3 is built from 20 residues. The receptor's source is a woman in her twenties or thirties in good health. The chain has TRBV13 and TRBJ1-3; 9 bases fit TRBD1. The specimen sequenced was memory CD4+ T cells sorted from blood. Regarding subset: CD45RA-negative fraction. The CDR3 loop is CASSYHPGQGKRASGNTIYF. CDR3 nucleotides: TGTGCCAGCAGTTACCATCCGGGACAGGGCAAAAGGGCCTCTGGAAACACCATATATTTT.